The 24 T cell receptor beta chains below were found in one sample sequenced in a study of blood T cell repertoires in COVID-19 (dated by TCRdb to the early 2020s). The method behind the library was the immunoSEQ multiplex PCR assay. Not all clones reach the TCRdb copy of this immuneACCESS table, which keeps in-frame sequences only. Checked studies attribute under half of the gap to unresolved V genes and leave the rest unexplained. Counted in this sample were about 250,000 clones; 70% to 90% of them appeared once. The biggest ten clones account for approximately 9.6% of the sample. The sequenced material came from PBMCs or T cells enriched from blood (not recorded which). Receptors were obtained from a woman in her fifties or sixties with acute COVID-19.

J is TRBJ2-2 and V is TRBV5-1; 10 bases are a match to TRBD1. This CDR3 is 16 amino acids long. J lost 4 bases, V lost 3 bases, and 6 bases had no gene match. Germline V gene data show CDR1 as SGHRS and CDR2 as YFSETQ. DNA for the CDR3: TGCGCCAGCAGCTATCCGGGACAGGGGAGCACCGGGGAGCTGTTTTTT. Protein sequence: CASSYPGQGSTGELFF.

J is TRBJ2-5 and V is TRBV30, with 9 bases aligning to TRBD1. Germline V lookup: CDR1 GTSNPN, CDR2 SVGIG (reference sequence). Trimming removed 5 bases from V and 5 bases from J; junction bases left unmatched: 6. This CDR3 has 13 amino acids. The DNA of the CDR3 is TGTGCCTGGTATCGGGGGACAGGGGAGACCCAGTACTTC. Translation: CAWYRGTGETQYF.

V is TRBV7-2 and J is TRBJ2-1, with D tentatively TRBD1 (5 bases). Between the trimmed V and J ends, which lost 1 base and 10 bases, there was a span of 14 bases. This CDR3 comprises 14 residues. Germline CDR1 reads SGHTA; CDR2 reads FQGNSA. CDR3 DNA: TGTGCCAGCAGCTTAGGCGGACAATGGAACGAGCAGTTCTTC. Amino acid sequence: CASSLGGQWNEQFF.

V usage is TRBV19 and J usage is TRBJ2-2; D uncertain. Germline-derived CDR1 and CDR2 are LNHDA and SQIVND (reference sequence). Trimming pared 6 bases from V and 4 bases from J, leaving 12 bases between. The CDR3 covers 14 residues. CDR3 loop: CASRTVITTGELFF. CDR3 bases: TGTGCCAGTAGAACAGTGATCACCACCGGGGAGCTGTTTTTT.

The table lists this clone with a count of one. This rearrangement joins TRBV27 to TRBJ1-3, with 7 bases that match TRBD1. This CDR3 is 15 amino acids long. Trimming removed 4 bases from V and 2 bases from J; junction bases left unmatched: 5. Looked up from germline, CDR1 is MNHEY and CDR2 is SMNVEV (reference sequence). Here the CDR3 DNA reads TGTGCCAGCAGTTCCAGACAGGGCGCTGGAAACACCATATATTTT. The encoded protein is CASSSRQGAGNTIYF.

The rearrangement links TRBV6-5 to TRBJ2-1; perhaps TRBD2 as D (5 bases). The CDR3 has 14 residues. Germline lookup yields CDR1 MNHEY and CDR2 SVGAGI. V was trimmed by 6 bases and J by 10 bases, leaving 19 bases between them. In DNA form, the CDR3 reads TGTGCCAGCAGCCGGACTCCTTCGACGTCGGAGCAGTTCTTC. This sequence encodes CASSRTPSTSEQFF.

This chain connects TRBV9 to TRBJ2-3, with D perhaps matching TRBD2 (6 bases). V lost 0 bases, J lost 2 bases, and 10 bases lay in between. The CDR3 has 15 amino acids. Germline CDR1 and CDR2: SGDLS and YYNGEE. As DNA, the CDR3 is TGTGCCAGCAGCGTAGTGGGGGGTGCCACAGATACGCAGTATTTT. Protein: CASSVVGGATDTQYF.

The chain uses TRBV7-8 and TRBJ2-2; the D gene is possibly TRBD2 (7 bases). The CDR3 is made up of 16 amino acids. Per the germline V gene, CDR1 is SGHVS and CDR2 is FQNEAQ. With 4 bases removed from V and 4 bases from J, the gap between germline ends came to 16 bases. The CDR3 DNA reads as TGTGCCAGCAGCTCCCTCGGGGGGCCCCTCACCGGGGAGCTGTTTTTT. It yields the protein CASSSLGGPLTGELFF. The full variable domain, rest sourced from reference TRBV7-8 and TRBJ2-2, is GAGVSQSPRYKVAKRGQDVALRCDPISGHVSLFWYQQALGQGPEFLTYFQNEAQLDKSGLPSDRFFAERPEGSVSTLKIQRTQQEDSAVYLCASSSLGGPLTGELFFGEGSRLTVL.

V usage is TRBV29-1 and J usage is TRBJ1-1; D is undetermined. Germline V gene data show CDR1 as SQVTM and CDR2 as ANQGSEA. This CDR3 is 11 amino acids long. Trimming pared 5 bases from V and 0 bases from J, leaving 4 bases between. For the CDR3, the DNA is TGCAGCGTTTTAATGAACACTGAAGCTTTCTTT. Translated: CSVLMNTEAFF. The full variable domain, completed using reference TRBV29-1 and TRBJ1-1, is SAVISQKPSRDICQRGTSLTIQCQVDSQVTMMFWYRQQPGQSLTLIATANQGSEATYESGFVIDKFPISRPNLTFSTLTVSNMSPEDSSIYLCSVLMNTEAFFGQGTRLTVV.

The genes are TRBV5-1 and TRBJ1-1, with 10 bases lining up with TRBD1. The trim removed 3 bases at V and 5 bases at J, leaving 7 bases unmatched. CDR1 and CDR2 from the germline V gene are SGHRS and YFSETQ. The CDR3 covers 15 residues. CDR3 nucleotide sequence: TGCGCCAGCAGCTGGGGACAGGGGTTAGGGACTGAAGCTTTCTTT. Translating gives CASSWGQGLGTEAFF.

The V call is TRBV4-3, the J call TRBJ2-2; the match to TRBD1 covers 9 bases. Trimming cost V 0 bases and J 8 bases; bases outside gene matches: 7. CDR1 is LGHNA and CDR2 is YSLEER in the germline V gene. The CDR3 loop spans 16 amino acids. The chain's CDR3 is CASSQEGTGFAGELFF. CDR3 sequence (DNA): TGCGCCAGCAGCCAAGAGGGGACAGGGTTCGCTGGGGAGCTGTTTTTT.

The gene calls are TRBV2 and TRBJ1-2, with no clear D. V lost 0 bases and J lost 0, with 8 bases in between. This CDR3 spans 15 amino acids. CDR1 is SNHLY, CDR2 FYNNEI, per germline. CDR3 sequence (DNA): TGTGCCAGCAGTGAAGCGCAGATTTCTAACTATGGCTACACCTTC. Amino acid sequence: CASSEAQISNYGYTF.

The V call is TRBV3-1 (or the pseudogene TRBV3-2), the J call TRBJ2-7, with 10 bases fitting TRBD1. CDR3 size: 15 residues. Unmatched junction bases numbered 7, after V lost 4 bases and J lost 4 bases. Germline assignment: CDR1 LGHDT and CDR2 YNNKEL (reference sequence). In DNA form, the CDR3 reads TGTGCCAGCAGCCTCCGCCGGGACAGGGGTTACGAGCAGTACTTC. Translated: CASSLRRDRGYEQYF.

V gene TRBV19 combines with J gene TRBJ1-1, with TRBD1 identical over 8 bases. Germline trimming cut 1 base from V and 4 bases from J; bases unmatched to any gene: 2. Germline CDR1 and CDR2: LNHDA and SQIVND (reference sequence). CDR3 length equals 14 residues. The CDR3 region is CASSIATGGTEAFF. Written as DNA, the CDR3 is TGTGCCAGTAGTATAGCAACAGGGGGCACTGAAGCTTTCTTT.

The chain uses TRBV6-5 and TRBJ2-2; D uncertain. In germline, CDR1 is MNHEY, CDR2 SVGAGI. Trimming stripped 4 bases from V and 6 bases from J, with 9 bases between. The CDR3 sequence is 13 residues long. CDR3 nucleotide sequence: TGTGCCAGCAGTTCTTCAACTCCCGGGGAGCTGTTTTTT. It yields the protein CASSSSTPGELFF.

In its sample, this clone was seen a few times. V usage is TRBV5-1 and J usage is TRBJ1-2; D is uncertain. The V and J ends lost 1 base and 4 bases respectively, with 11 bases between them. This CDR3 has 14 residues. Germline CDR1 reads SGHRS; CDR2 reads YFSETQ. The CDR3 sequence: CASSLNRIGYGYTF. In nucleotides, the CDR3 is TGCGCCAGCAGCTTGAACAGAATAGGCTATGGCTACACCTTC.

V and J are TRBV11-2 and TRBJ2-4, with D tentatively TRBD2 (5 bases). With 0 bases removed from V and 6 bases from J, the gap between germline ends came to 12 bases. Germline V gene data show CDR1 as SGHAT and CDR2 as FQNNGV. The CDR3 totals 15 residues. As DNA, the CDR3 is TGTGCCAGCAGCTTAGAACGGGAACAGAGAAACATTCAGTACTTC. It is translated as CASSLEREQRNIQYF.

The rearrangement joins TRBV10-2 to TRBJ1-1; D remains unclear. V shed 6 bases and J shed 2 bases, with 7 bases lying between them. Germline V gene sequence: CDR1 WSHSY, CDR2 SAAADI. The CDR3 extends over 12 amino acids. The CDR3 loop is CASSQVNTEAFF. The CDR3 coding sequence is TGCGCCAGCAGCCAGGTTAACACTGAAGCTTTCTTT.

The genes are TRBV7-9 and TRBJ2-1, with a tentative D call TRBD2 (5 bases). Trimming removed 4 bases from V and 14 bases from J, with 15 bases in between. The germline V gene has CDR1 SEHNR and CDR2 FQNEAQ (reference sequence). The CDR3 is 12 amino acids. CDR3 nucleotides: TGTGCCAGCAGCTCCGAAGCGGTCACGGAGTTCTTC. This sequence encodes CASSSEAVTEFF.

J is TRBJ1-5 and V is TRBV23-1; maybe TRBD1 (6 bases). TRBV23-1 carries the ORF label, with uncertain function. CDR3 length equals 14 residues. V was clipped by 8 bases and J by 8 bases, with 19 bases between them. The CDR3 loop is CASGLNRVRKPQHF. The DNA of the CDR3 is TGCGCCAGCGGATTAAACAGGGTTAGGAAGCCCCAGCATTTT.

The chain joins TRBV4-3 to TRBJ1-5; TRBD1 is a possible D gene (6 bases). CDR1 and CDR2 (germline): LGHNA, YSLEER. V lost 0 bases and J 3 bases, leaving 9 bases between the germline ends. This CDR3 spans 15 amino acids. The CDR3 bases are TGCGCCAGCAGCCAAGATGGACAGAACAATCAGCCCCAGCATTTT. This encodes CASSQDGQNNQPQHF.

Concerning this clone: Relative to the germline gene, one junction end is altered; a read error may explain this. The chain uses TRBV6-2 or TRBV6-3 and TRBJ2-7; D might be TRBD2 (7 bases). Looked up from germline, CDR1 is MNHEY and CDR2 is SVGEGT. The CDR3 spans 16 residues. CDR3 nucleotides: TGTGCCAGCAGTTACTCAGGGAGGGGGTCCTCCCACGAGCAGTACTTC. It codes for CASSYSGRGSSHEQYF.

CDR3 nucleotide sequence: TGTGCCAGCAGTTACGCCAGGGGGTTAGGGACAGATACGCAGTATTTT. It yields the protein CASSYARGLGTDTQYF. The chain combines TRBV6-5 with TRBJ2-3; 7 positions agree with TRBD1. The CDR3 spans 16 residues. With 2 bases clipped from V and 3 bases from J, the junction kept 8 bases outside the gene matches. Germline-derived CDR1 and CDR2 are MNHEY and SVGAGI.

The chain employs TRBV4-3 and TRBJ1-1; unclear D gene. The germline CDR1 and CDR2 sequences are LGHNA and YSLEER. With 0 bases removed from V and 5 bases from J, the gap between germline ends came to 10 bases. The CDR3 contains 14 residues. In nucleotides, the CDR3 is TGCGCCAGCAGCCAAGAGGTTGGCGGGACTGAAGCTTTCTTT. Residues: CASSQEVGGTEAFF.